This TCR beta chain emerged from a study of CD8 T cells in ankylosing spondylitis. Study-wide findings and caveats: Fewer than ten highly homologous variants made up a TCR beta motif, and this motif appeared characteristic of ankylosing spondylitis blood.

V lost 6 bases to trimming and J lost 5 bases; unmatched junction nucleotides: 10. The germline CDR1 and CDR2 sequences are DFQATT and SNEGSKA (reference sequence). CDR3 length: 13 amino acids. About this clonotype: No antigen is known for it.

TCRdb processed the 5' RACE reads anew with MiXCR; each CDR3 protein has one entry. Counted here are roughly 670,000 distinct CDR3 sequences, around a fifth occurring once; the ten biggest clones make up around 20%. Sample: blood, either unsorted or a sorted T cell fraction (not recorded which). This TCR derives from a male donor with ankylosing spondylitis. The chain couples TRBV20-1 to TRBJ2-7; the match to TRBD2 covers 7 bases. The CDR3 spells CSAHSGLPHEQYF. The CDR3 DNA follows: TGCAGTGCCCATTCGGGACTACCCCACGAGCAGTACTTC.